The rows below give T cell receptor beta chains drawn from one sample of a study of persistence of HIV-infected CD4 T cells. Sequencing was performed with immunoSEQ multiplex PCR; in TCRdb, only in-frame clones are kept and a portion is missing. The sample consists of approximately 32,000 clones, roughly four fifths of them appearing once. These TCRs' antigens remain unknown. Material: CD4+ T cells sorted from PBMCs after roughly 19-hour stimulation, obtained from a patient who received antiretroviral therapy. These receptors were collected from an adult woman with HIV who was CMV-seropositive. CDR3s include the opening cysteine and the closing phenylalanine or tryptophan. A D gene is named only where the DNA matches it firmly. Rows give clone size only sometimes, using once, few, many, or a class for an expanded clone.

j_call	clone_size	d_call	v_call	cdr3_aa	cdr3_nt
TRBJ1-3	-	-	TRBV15	CATSRGGSSGNTIYF	TGTGCCACCAGCAGAGGAGGGAGCTCTGGAAACACCATATATTTT
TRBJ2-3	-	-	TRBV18	CASSPPFATSTDTQYF	TGTGCCAGCTCACCACCCTTTGCGACTAGCACAGATACGCAGTATTTT
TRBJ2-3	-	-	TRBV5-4	CASSTSPGQLMDTQYF	TGTGCCAGCAGCACCTCCCCGGGACAACTAATGGATACGCAGTATTTT
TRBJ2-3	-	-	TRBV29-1	CSVRGGFMDTQYF	TGCAGCGTCCGAGGCGGGTTCATGGATACGCAGTATTTT
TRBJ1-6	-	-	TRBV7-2	CASSLVTGNNSPLHF	TGTGCCAGCAGCTTAGTTACTGGGAATAATTCACCCCTCCACTTT
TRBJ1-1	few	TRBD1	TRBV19	CASSRGRQGARNTEAFF	TGTGCCAGTAGTAGGGGCCGACAGGGGGCGAGGAACACTGAAGCTTTCTTT
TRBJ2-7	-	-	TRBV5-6	CASTQLMKASYEQYF	TGTGCCAGCACCCAATTGATGAAGGCGTCCTACGAGCAGTACTTC
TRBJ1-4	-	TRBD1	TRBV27	CASKQTGNNEKLFF	TGTGCCAGCAAACAGACAGGGAATAATGAAAAACTGTTTTTT
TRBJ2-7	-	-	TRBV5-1	CASSETTETWDEQYF	TGCGCCAGCAGCGAGACGACTGAGACCTGGGACGAGCAGTACTTC
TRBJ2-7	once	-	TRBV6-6	CTSAMIGTFPREQYF	TGTACCAGTGCTATGATCGGAACCTTCCCTCGCGAGCAGTACTTC
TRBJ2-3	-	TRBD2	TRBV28	CASSKSGASTDTQYF	TGTGCCAGCAGTAAGAGCGGGGCAAGCACAGATACGCAGTATTTT
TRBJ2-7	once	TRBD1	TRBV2	CASSRYRGSYEQYF	TGTGCCAGCAGTCGGTACAGGGGTTCCTACGAGCAGTACTTC
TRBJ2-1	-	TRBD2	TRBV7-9	CASSPGLAGADQFF	TGTGCCAGCAGCCCGGGACTAGCGGGGGCGGATCAGTTCTTC
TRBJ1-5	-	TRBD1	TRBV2	CASSWGGQGGQPQHF	TGTGCCAGCAGTTGGGGGGGACAGGGGGGTCAGCCCCAGCATTTT
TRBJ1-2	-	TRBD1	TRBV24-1	CATTFFSGGQKRVNGYTF	TGTGCCACCACTTTTTTTTCAGGGGGCCAGAAAAGGGTGAATGGCTACACCTTC
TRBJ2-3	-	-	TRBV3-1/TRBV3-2	CASSQSLNPDTQYF	TGTGCCAGCAGCCAAAGCCTGAACCCAGATACGCAGTATTTT
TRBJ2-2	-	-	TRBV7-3	CASRSDLLTGELFF	TGTGCCAGCAGATCTGATCTGTTAACCGGGGAGCTGTTTTTT
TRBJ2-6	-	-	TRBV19	CASSMGTDSLGLTF	TGTGCCAGTAGTATGGGGACGGACTCTCTGGGGCTGACTTTC
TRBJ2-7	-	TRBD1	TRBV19	CASSPGQGAFISFYF	TGTGCCAGTAGTCCAGGACAGGGGGCCTTCATATCGTTTTACTTC
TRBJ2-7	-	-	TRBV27	CASSLLDRARAYF	TGTGCCAGCAGTTTACTCGACAGAGCCCGTGCCTACTTC
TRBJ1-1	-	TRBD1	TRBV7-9	CASSSGQGAYKAFF	TGTGCCAGCAGCTCTGGACAGGGGGCGTACAAAGCTTTCTTT
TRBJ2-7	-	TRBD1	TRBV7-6	CASSTRQGSYEQYF	TGTGCCAGCAGCACCCGACAGGGTAGCTACGAGCAGTACTTC
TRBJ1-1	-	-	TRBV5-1	CASSLVGGSGTEAFF	TGCGCCAGCAGCTTGGTTGGGGGTTCCGGCACTGAAGCTTTCTTT
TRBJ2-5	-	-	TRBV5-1	CASRSLQETQYF	TGCGCCAGCCGGTCACTTCAAGAGACCCAGTACTTC
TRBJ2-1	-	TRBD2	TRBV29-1	CSVEPHGGGGPYNEQFF	TGCAGCGTTGAGCCACATGGGGGGGGAGGCCCATACAATGAGCAGTTCTTC
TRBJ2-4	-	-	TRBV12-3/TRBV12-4	CASSSVGAIQYF	TGTGCCAGCAGTTCGGTAGGGGCCATTCAGTACTTC
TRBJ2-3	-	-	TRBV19	CASRNGGRPADTQYF	TGTGCCAGTAGGAACGGGGGGCGGCCGGCAGATACGCAGTATTTT
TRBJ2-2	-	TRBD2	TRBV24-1	CATSDLGLAGSTGELFF	TGTGCCACCAGTGATTTGGGACTAGCGGGTTCCACCGGGGAGCTGTTTTTT